The rows below give T cell receptor beta chains drawn from one sample of a study of control samples from healthy donors and cancer patients. Sequencing used immunoSEQ multiplex PCR; TCRdb keeps in-frame clones, though not all of them. The sample has approximately 50,000 clones, 87% seen once. The sequenced sample consisted of PBMCs. These receptors originate from a man aged 55-75 years with head and neck cancer. CDR3s include the opening cysteine and the closing phenylalanine or tryptophan. D genes are given only for firm matches. Some rows have no size entry. The others give once, few or many, or a class for an expanded clone.

cdr3_length j_call d_call clone_size v_call cdr3_nt cdr3_aa
15 TRBJ2-1 - once TRBV5-1 TGCGCCAGCAGCCCGCTGGGGCAGTTCGACAATGAGCAGTTCTTC CASSPLGQFDNEQFF
13 TRBJ2-5 TRBD1 - TRBV30 TGTGCCTGGACTGGACAGGGCCAAGAGACCCAGTACTTC CAWTGQGQETQYF
14 TRBJ1-4 TRBD1 - TRBV5-1 TGCGCCAGCAGCTTTGGACAGGGTGGGGTAAAACTGTTTTTT CASSFGQGGVKLFF
15 TRBJ2-5 TRBD2 - TRBV29-1 TGCAGCGTTGAGCTTGGACTAGCGAACCAAGAGACCCAGTACTTC CSVELGLANQETQYF
16 TRBJ2-7 - - TRBV4-3 TGCGCCAGCAGCCAAGAAGGGGGAGTGTCTGTAAACGAGCAGTACTTC CASSQEGGVSVNEQYF
11 TRBJ1-1 - - TRBV20-1 TGCAGTGCAAGGACGGCCACTGAAGCTTTCTTT CSARTATEAFF
14 TRBJ1-6 TRBD1 - TRBV6-2/TRBV6-3 TGTGCCAGCAGTTACGGACAGGGGGATTCACCCCTCCACTTT CASSYGQGDSPLHF
15 TRBJ2-7 - - TRBV4-1 TGCGCCAGCAGCCAAGAGGGCCAGGGAGGCTACGAGCAGTACTTC CASSQEGQGGYEQYF
13 TRBJ2-5 - - TRBV5-1 TGCGCCAGCAGCTTCGAGGGTACGGAGACCCAGTACTTC CASSFEGTETQYF
15 TRBJ1-4 - - TRBV15 TGTGCCACCAGCAGAAAGGGGGAGCGGTCGGAAAAACTGTTTTTT CATSRKGERSEKLFF
19 TRBJ2-2 TRBD2 - TRBV3-1/TRBV3-2 TGTGCCAGCAGCCCTCAAAGGACTAGCGGGGACCCGAACACCGGGGAGCTGTTTTTT CASSPQRTSGDPNTGELFF
14 TRBJ1-1 - - TRBV18 TGTGCCAGCTCACCACCCAGTTTGAACACTGAAGCTTTCTTT CASSPPSLNTEAFF
17 TRBJ2-6 - once TRBV6-1 TGTGCCAGCAGTGAAACAGGGTGGAACTCTGGGGCCAACGTCCTGACTTTC CASSETGWNSGANVLTF
15 TRBJ1-2 TRBD1 - TRBV6-5 TGTGCCAGTACGCGGCTCGACAGGGTGTATTCTGGCTACACCTTC CASTRLDRVYSGYTF
16 TRBJ2-3 TRBD1 - TRBV18 TGTGCCAGCTCACCACCGGCAGGGGGTTTCACAGATACGCAGTATTTT CASSPPAGGFTDTQYF
15 TRBJ1-5 - few TRBV19 TGTGCCTCCCAGTGGGCCAGACAAAGCAATCAGCCCCAGCATTTT CASQWARQSNQPQHF
13 TRBJ2-1 - - TRBV18 TGTGCCAGCTCAACAGACCGGTACAATGAGCAGTTCTTC CASSTDRYNEQFF
17 TRBJ1-4 - - TRBV14 TGTGCCAGCAGCCACGGCCGGGGGACGCCTGAGCGAGAAAAACTGTTTTTT CASSHGRGTPEREKLFF
13 TRBJ2-3 TRBD1 - TRBV6-5 TGTGCCAGCAGACGATCTACAGGGGGTACGCAGTATTTT CASRRSTGGTQYF
12 TRBJ1-2 - - TRBV2 TGTGCCAGCAGTGAAGCGTCCAATGGCTACACCTTC CASSEASNGYTF
12 TRBJ2-7 - once TRBV2 TGTGCCAGCAGTGGAACTCGTTACGAGCAGTACTTC CASSGTRYEQYF
15 TRBJ2-3 TRBD2 - TRBV5-4 TGTGCCAGCAGTACCGGGACTAGCCCGACAGATACGCAGTATTTT CASSTGTSPTDTQYF
16 TRBJ2-1 - - TRBV6-6 TGTGCCAGCAGTTACTCGACGGTGTACTTAGGTGTTGAGCAGTTCTTC CASSYSTVYLGVEQFF
12 TRBJ2-7 - - TRBV25-1 TGTGCCAGTGGATCGGAGTCCTACGAGCAGTACTTC CASGSESYEQYF
16 TRBJ2-3 - - TRBV7-2 TGTGCCAGCAGCTTTAGGCCAGGAGCTAGCACAGATACGCAGTATTTT CASSFRPGASTDTQYF
14 TRBJ2-4 TRBD1 - TRBV7-2 TGTGCCAGCAGCTTAGGACAGGGGAAAAACATTCAGTACTTC CASSLGQGKNIQYF
11 TRBJ2-7 - - TRBV20-1 TGCAGTGCGTTCCTCAGGGTCGAGCAGTACTTC CSAFLRVEQYF
15 TRBJ1-4 TRBD1 - TRBV16 TGTGCCAGCAGCCAGAGGGGGCGGCCTAATGAAAAACTGTTTTTT CASSQRGRPNEKLFF
14 TRBJ2-7 - - TRBV3-1/TRBV3-2 TGTGCCAGCAGCCAAGGGTACGGAGCCTACGAGCAGTACTTC CASSQGYGAYEQYF
15 TRBJ2-1 TRBD1 - TRBV19 TGTGCCAGTAGCGTCACCGGGACAGGTTACAATGAGCAGTTCTTC CASSVTGTGYNEQFF
14 TRBJ2-2 - - TRBV6-2/TRBV6-3 TGTGCCAGCAGTTACAGTTGGGATGGGGCGGAGCTGTTTTTT CASSYSWDGAELFF
15 TRBJ2-7 - - TRBV28 TGTGCCAGCAGTGCTGGGACGAGGAGCTCCTACGAGCAGTACTTC CASSAGTRSSYEQYF
14 TRBJ1-3 - few TRBV5-8 TGTGCCAGCAGCTTTGGACGATTCGGAAACACCATATATTTT CASSFGRFGNTIYF